This T cell receptor beta chain is from a study of blood T cell repertoires in COVID-19. Followed longitudinally, the Seattle patients had been enrolled during active infection. This clone was found a few times. Germline loops: CDR1 LNHDA, CDR2 SQIVND (reference sequence). The CDR3 contains 13 residues. Trimming pared 7 bases from V and 7 bases from J, leaving 13 bases between. Under the authors' procedure: The authors estimated nucleated cell counts from reference gene primer amplification. Profiled with immunoSEQ multiplex PCR; TCRdb holds only in-frame clones, not every one. For V, J and clone size, that table is used; D and trimming come from the DNA. The data contain over 100,000 clones, over 85% of them singletons.

Sequencing input: peripheral blood. The V gene is TRBV19, the J gene TRBJ2-2; D is unresolved. The TCR originated in a woman aged 45 to 65 with COVID-19, enrolled during active disease. The CDR3 region is CASKNGYDGELFF. The DNA for the CDR3 is TGTGCCAGTAAGAACGGGTACGACGGGGAGCTGTTTTTT.